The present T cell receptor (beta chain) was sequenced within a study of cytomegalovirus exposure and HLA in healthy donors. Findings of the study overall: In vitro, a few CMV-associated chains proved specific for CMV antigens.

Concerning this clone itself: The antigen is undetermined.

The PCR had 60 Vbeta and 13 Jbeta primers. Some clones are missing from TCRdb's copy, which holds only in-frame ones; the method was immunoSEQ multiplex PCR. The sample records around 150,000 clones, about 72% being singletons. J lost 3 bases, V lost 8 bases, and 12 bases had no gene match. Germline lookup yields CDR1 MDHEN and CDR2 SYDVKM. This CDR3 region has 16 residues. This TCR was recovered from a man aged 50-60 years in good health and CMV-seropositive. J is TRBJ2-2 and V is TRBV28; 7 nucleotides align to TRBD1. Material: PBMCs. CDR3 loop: CASHLHRQGDTGELFF. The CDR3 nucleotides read TGTGCCAGCCACCTTCACCGACAGGGCGACACCGGGGAGCTGTTTTTT.